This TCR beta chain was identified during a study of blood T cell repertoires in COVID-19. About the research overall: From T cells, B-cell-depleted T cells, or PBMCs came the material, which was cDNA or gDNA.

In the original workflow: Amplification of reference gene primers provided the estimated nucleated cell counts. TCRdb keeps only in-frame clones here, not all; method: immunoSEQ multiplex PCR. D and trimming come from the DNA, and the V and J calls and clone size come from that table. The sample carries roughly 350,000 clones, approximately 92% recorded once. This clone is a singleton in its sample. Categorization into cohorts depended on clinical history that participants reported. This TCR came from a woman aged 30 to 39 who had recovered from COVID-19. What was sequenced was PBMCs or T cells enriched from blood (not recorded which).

CDR3 region: CATSGPSISGDADTQYF. CDR3 DNA: TGTGCCACCAGTGGCCCTAGCATCAGCGGGGACGCAGATACGCAGTATTTT. The chain combines TRBV24-1 with TRBJ2-3; the match to TRBD2 covers 7 bases. Germline values: CDR1 KGHDR, CDR2 SFDVKD. This CDR3 contains 17 residues. V lost 5 bases, J lost 4 bases, and 14 bases stayed unmatched.